These 25 T cell receptor beta chains came from one sample sequenced in a study of patients and donors after allogeneic stem cell transplantation. TCRdb recomputed calls from the RT-PCR reads with MiXCR, one row per CDR3 protein. Of tens of thousands of distinct CDR3 sequences listed, roughly 52% are singletons. Sequencing used blood, either unsorted or a sorted T cell fraction (not recorded which). Receptor source: a human donor who was either an allogeneic HSCT recipient or a stem cell or donor lymphocyte infusion donor (not recorded which). It is not recorded whose cells these are; they may come from a transplant donor.

In its sample, this clonotype was seen once. The chain recombines TRBV6-6 with TRBJ1-3; D not certain. V gave up 4 bases and J gave up 7 bases, with 20 bases separating them. The CDR3 sequence is 16 residues long. CDR1 and CDR2 (germline): MNHNY, SVGAGI (reference sequence). CDR3 DNA: TGTGCCAGCAGTTCGAACCCGAGTCCAGGATTGAACACCATATATTTT. Translated, it gives CASSSNPSPGLNTIYF.

V gene TRBV6-5 combines with J gene TRBJ2-1; D is perhaps TRBD2 (5 bases). V was clipped by 6 bases and J by 8 bases, with 11 bases between them. Germline-derived CDR1 and CDR2 are MNHEY and SVGAGI. The CDR3 loop spans 12 amino acids. The CDR3: CASSQAGDEQFF. The CDR3 nucleotides read TGTGCCAGCAGCCAGGCCGGGGATGAGCAGTTCTTC.

A few counts support this clonotype. The chain links TRBV29-1 to TRBJ1-1; maybe TRBD1 (6 bases). CDR1 and CDR2 from the germline V gene are SQVTM and ANQGSEA. Trimming removed 7 bases from V and 9 bases from J, with 21 bases in between. This CDR3 has 13 amino acids. In DNA form, the CDR3 reads TGCAGCGCTGGGACATCGTCTGTACTAAAAGCTTTCTTT. Amino acid sequence: CSAGTSSVLKAFF. The variable domain in full, with the rest retrieved from reference TRBV29-1 and TRBJ1-1, is SAVISQKPSRDICQRGTSLTIQCQVDSQVTMMFWYRQQPGQSLTLIATANQGSEATYESGFVIDKFPISRPNLTFSTLTVSNMSPEDSSIYLCSAGTSSVLKAFFGQGTRLTVV.

This clonotype was seen more than once but under ten times. Here the CDR3 reads CAIRGSGGYTF. CDR3 coding DNA: TGTGCCATCAGGGGTTCTGGAGGCTACACCTTC. V is TRBV10-3 and J is TRBJ1-2; D is ambiguous. With 6 bases removed from V and 8 bases from J, the gap between germline ends came to 10 bases. The germline V gene encodes CDR1 ENHRY and CDR2 SYGVKD. The CDR3 covers 11 residues.

This clonotype was seen a handful of times. V gene TRBV12-3 or TRBV12-4 combines with J gene TRBJ1-2; D is unclear. The CDR3 loop spans 13 amino acids. Trimming removed 7 bases from V and 4 bases from J, with 13 bases in between. The CDR3, as DNA: TGTGCCAGCACCCCCGGGAGTGCCTATGGCTACACCTTC. Translated, it gives CASTPGSAYGYTF.

The chain has TRBV7-2 and TRBJ1-1; 8 nucleotides line up with TRBD1. There are 14 residues in the CDR3. CDR1 is SGHTA and CDR2 is FQGNSA in the germline V gene. V shed 0 bases, J shed 11 bases, and the junction held 8 bases outside the gene matches. CDR3 sequence (DNA): TGTGCCAGCAGCTTAGCGTTAGGACAGGGAGCCGCTTTCTTT. It encodes CASSLALGQGAAFF.

The chain carries TRBV10-2 and TRBJ1-6; D gene unclear. The ends were cut back, 5 bases at V and 14 bases at J, with 13 bases in the middle. Per germline, CDR1 WSHSY and CDR2 SAAADI. The CDR3 length is 12 residues. CDR3 region: CASSPYRGALHF. The CDR3 DNA is TGCGCCAGCAGTCCATACCGGGGAGCCCTCCACTTT.

The rearrangement joins TRBV4-3 to TRBJ2-1; D gene uncertain. This CDR3 has 15 residues. Trimming took off 4 bases at V and 2 bases at J, with 12 bases between the two ends. Germline V gene data show CDR1 as LGHNA and CDR2 as YSLEER. DNA for the CDR3: TGCGCCAGCAGCCGAGAGACGGGTACCTACAATGAGCAGTTCTTC. This encodes CASSRETGTYNEQFF.

The chain recombines TRBV6-2 or TRBV6-3 with TRBJ1-2; the match to TRBD1 covers 7 bases. Trimming at V came to 7 bases and at J to 6 bases, leaving 14 bases not matched to a gene. The CDR3 has 15 residues. Germline V gene data show CDR1 as MNHEY and CDR2 as SVGEGT. The CDR3 nucleotides read TGTGCCAGCACTTCATGGGGACAGCCGATGAATGGCTACACCTTC. It yields the protein CASTSWGQPMNGYTF.

This clonotype was seen just once. This chain uses TRBV28 with TRBJ1-1, with D possibly TRBD1 on 6 matching bases. The CDR3 contains 14 residues. The germline V gene encodes CDR1 MDHEN and CDR2 SYDVKM. V was clipped by 5 bases and J by 2 bases, with 12 bases between them. The CDR3 DNA is TGTGCCAGCAGTGTCTCGGGGGCCAACACTGAAGCTTTCTTT. Its translation is CASSVSGANTEAFF. Full variable domain (rest looked up from reference TRBV28 and TRBJ1-1): DVKVTQSSRYLVKRTGEKVFLECVQDMDHENMFWYRQDPGLGLRLIYFSYDVKMKEKGDIPEGYSVSREKKERFSLILESASTNQTSMYLCASSVSGANTEAFFGQGTRLTVV.

V usage is TRBV10-3 and J usage is TRBJ1-3, with D hard to call. Germline V gene data show CDR1 as ENHRY and CDR2 as SYGVKD. V lost 4 bases and J 0 bases, leaving 10 bases between the germline ends. This CDR3 has 15 residues. The CDR3 protein is CAISGERYSGNTIYF. In DNA, the CDR3 is TGTGCCATCAGTGGCGAGCGGTACTCTGGAAACACCATATATTTT.

This clonotype is a singleton in its sample. V gene TRBV5-1 combines with J gene TRBJ2-7; D tentatively fits TRBD1 or TRBD2 (5 bases each). This CDR3 has 14 residues. V dropped 1 base and J dropped 2 bases, with 10 bases sitting between them. Germline loops: CDR1 SGHRS, CDR2 YFSETQ. Here the CDR3 reads CASSLSGDPYEQYF. In nucleotides, the CDR3 is TGCGCCAGCAGCTTGTCCGGGGACCCCTACGAGCAGTACTTC.

The chain has TRBV9 and TRBJ2-1, with D perhaps being TRBD1 or TRBD2 (5 bases each). This CDR3 contains 16 residues. Per germline, CDR1 SGDLS and CDR2 YYNGEE. V lost 0 bases to trimming and J lost 3 bases, with 13 bases between them. The CDR3 bases are TGTGCCAGCAGCGTAGTAGGGACGGTCGACTACAATGAGCAGTTCTTC. Translated: CASSVVGTVDYNEQFF.

The genes are TRBV7-6 and TRBJ1-2, with 7 bases matching TRBD1. The CDR3 is 15 amino acids. CDR1 and CDR2 (germline): SGHVS, FNYEAQ. The V gene end was trimmed by 5 bases and the J gene end by 1 base; junction bases not matched to a gene: 7. The CDR3 nucleotides are TGTGCCAGCAGCACAGGGACAGACAGTAACTATGGCTACACCTTC. Amino acid sequence: CASSTGTDSNYGYTF.

The J gene is TRBJ1-5, the V gene TRBV12-3 or TRBV12-4; perhaps TRBD1 as D (5 bases). The CDR3 length is 15 residues. V shed 5 bases and J shed 1 base, with 12 bases lying between them. CDR3 region: CASSLRGGSNQPQHF. DNA for the CDR3: TGTGCCAGCAGTCTAAGGGGTGGAAGCAATCAGCCCCAGCATTTT.

The chain links TRBV27 to TRBJ1-1, with 11 bases lining up with TRBD1. The trim removed 6 bases at V and 4 bases at J, leaving 4 bases unmatched. The CDR3 is 14 amino acids. CDR1 is MNHEY, CDR2 SMNVEV, per germline (reference sequence). CDR3 DNA: TGTGCCAGCAGGGGGACAGGGGGTGGCACTGAAGCTTTCTTT. Residues: CASRGTGGGTEAFF.

The CDR3 loop is CASSQDRKSGATSGNTIYF. In DNA, the CDR3 is TGCGCCAGCAGCCAAGATAGAAAGTCCGGGGCCACCTCTGGAAACACCATATATTTT. V and J are TRBV4-3 and TRBJ1-3, with a weak D call TRBD1 (5 bases). The germline V gene encodes CDR1 LGHNA and CDR2 YSLEER. The V and J ends lost 0 bases and 0 bases respectively, with 18 bases between them. CDR3 length equals 19 residues.

V usage is TRBV10-3 and J usage is TRBJ2-7, with 13 bases that match TRBD2. There are 14 residues in the CDR3. The J segment lost 0 bases and the V segment lost 11 bases, leaving 4 bases of the junction unmatched. Germline CDR1 reads ENHRY; CDR2 reads SYGVKD. This CDR3 reads CAARTSGSSYEQYF. The CDR3 bases are TGTGCCGCAAGGACTAGCGGGAGCTCCTACGAGCAGTACTTC.

This clonotype appeared a few times. CDR3 in amino acids: CASSFPLTANIDSPLHF. The CDR3, as DNA: TGTGCCAGCAGTTTCCCATTGACAGCTAACATAGATTCACCCCTCCACTTT. This chain links TRBV28 with TRBJ1-6; D might be TRBD1 (5 bases). The CDR3 consists of 17 residues. The V end was cut by 3 bases, the J end by 8 bases, with 20 bases between. Germline V gene sequence: CDR1 MDHEN, CDR2 SYDVKM. Full variable domain (rest looked up from reference TRBV28 and TRBJ1-6): DVKVTQSSRYLVKRTGEKVFLECVQDMDHENMFWYRQDPGLGLRLIYFSYDVKMKEKGDIPEGYSVSREKKERFSLILESASTNQTSMYLCASSFPLTANIDSPLHFGNGTRLTVT.

V is TRBV15 and J is TRBJ1-4; D is perhaps TRBD1 (6 bases). Germline-derived CDR1 and CDR2 are LNHNV and YYDKDF (reference sequence). The CDR3 has 15 amino acids. The germline V and J ends were trimmed by 5 bases and 7 bases, with 17 bases remaining between them. The CDR3 DNA follows: TGTGCCACCAGCGCGAGTAGGGGGTGGGTTGAAAAACTGTTTTTT. Amino acids: CATSASRGWVEKLFF. Full variable domain (rest looked up from reference TRBV15 and TRBJ1-4): DAMVIQNPRYQVTQFGKPVTLSCSQTLNHNVMYWYQQKSSQAPKLLFHYYDKDFNNEADTPDNFQSRRPNTSFCFLDIRSPGLGDTAMYLCATSASRGWVEKLFFGSGTQLSVL.

The J gene is TRBJ1-2, the V gene TRBV20-1; possible D gene TRBD1, 6 bases. Trimming took 1 base from V and 8 from J, leaving 8 bases between them. The germline V gene encodes CDR1 DFQATT and CDR2 SNEGSKA (reference sequence). The CDR3 consists of 11 residues. For the CDR3, the DNA is TGCAGTGCTAGAGGGGACACGGGCTACACCTTC. It codes for CSARGDTGYTF.

The V gene is TRBV5-6, the J gene TRBJ1-2, with TRBD1 as a possible D gene (6 bases). The CDR3 is 13 residues long. Trimming stripped 1 base from V and 8 bases from J, with 12 bases between. Germline CDR1 and CDR2: SGHDT and YYEEEE. The chain's CDR3 is CASSLRDTRGYTF. Here the CDR3 DNA reads TGTGCCAGCAGCTTGCGGGACACCCGGGGCTACACCTTC.

The V gene is TRBV28, the J gene TRBJ1-1; D not certain. Germline CDR1 and CDR2: MDHEN and SYDVKM. V was clipped by 2 bases and J by 0 bases, with 7 bases between them. This CDR3 contains 14 residues. As DNA, the CDR3 is TGTGCCAGCAGTTTAACACGGATGAACACTGAAGCTTTCTTT. Its protein is CASSLTRMNTEAFF.

V and J are TRBV10-3 and TRBJ2-7; tentative D call: TRBD2 (6 bases). This CDR3 spans 15 amino acids. Trimming left V 6 bases short and J 5 bases short, with 20 bases between. The V gene's germline CDR1 is ENHRY and CDR2 SYGVKD. DNA for the CDR3: TGTGCCATCAGGACCCGGGACGGGAGACCCCACGAGCAGTACTTC. Translating gives CAIRTRDGRPHEQYF.

The rearrangement links TRBV7-2 to TRBJ1-2; D is perhaps TRBD1 (6 bases). The germline V and J ends were trimmed by 2 bases and 0 bases, with 16 bases remaining between them. The CDR3 loop spans 17 amino acids. Germline V gene data show CDR1 as SGHTA and CDR2 as FQGNSA. CDR3 DNA: TGTGCCAGCAGCTTACGAGGGGGGGCCCCAGCTAACTATGGCTACACCTTC. Its protein is CASSLRGGAPANYGYTF.